This entry describes one T cell receptor (beta chain). Under the authors' procedure: Using reference gene primer amplification, nucleated cell counts were estimated. Clones were read by immunoSEQ multiplex PCR, and TCRdb kept only the in-frame ones, dropping some. The V and J calls and the clone size are those of that table, but D and trimming were determined from the DNA. The table lists over 90,000 clones, more than 80% of them singletons. This specimen belongs to a study of blood T cell repertoires in COVID-19. About the study: COVID-19 samples, acute and convalescent, were from the United States, Italy and Spain. T cells, B-cell-depleted T cells, or PBMCs supplied cDNA or gDNA.

Germline CDR1 SQVTM, CDR2 ANQGSEA. The CDR3 is 13 amino acids. With 1 base removed from V and 6 bases from J, the gap between germline ends came to 10 bases. The sequenced sample was peripheral blood. This receptor was obtained from a human donor in a cohort sampled during active COVID-19. This chain uses TRBV29-1 with TRBJ1-5, with D unresolved. CDR3 DNA: TGCAGCGTTGAAGGGGCCCGGGGTCAGCCCCAGCATTTT. Its protein is CSVEGARGQPQHF.